This TCR beta chain stems from a study of blood T cell repertoires in COVID-19. The V gene lost 3 bases and the J gene lost 0 bases, with 3 bases spanning the gap. CDR3 length equals 13 residues. Sequenced by immunoSEQ multiplex PCR; TCRdb stores in-frame clones only, minus some. This sample has tens of thousands of clones, with about 78% found just once. The V gene is TRBV12-3 or TRBV12-4, the J gene TRBJ2-1; no clear D gene. Sequencing input: peripheral blood. The receptor's source is a man aged 50 or older with active or convalescent COVID-19. In DNA form, the CDR3 reads TGTGCCAGCAGTTTGAGCTCCTACAATGAGCAGTTCTTC. This codes for CASSLSSYNEQFF.